Given below is one T cell receptor beta chain in context. The data derive from a study of blood T cell repertoires in COVID-19. Study details: The origin of the acute and convalescent COVID-19 samples was the United States, Italy and Spain. T cells, B-cell-depleted T cells, or PBMCs provided the cDNA or gDNA that served as material.

TCRdb's table, derived via immunoSEQ multiplex PCR, lists solely in-frame clones and lacks some. Of 90,000 to 130,000 clones listed, over 80% are singletons. The ends lost 2 bases at V and 2 bases at J; junction bases unmatched: 3. This CDR3 comprises 15 residues. The germline V gene encodes CDR1 SGHRS and CDR2 YFSETQ. This sequence originates from a woman aged 70 to 79 with acute or convalescent COVID-19. Sequencing was done on a sample of peripheral blood. The rearrangement joins TRBV5-1 to TRBJ2-2; TRBD1 matches 7 bases. CDR3 sequence reads: CASSFRQGNTGELFF. Written as DNA, the CDR3 is TGCGCCAGCAGCTTTCGACAGGGCAACACCGGGGAGCTGTTTTTT.